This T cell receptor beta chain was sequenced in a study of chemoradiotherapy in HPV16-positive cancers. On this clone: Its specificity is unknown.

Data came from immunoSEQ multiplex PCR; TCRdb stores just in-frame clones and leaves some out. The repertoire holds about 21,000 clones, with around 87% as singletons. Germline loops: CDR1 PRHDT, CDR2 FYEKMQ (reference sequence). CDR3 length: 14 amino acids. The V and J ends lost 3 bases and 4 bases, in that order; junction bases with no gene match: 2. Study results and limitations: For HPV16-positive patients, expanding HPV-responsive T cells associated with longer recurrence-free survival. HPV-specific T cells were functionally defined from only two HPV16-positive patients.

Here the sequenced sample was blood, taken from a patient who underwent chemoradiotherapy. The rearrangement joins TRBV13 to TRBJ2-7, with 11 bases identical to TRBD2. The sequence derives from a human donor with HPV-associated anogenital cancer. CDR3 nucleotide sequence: TGTGCCAGCAGCTTGACTAGCGGGGATTACGAGCAGTACTTC. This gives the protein CASSLTSGDYEQYF.